The entry below gives a single T cell receptor (beta chain) sequence along with its context. Trimming removed 0 bases at V and 2 bases at J, with 21 bases between. Germline V lookup: CDR1 SGDLS, CDR2 YYNGEE. The CDR3 length is 18 residues. Assay used: immunoSEQ multiplex PCR; TCRdb lists only in-frame clones, some missing. Here the sample spans roughly 1 million clones, approximately 80% being singletons. The record originates from a study of shared clonotypes between healthy human individuals. The TCR was taken from a man younger than 30 in good health. Some clones in this sample may be carry-over from other donors' samples. The genes are TRBV9 and TRBJ2-7; a possible D gene is TRBD2 (5 bases). The sequencing input was memory CD4+ T cells from PBMCs. Indicated subset: CD45RA-negative fraction. CDR3 bases: TGTGCCAGCAGCGTAGACCTCATCCAAATTGGGAGTCCCTACGAGCAGTACTTC. Protein product: CASSVDLIQIGSPYEQYF. The variable domain in full, completed from reference TRBV9 and TRBJ2-7, reads DSGVTQTPKHLITATGQRVTLRCSPRSGDLSVYWYQQSLDQGLQFLIQYYNGEERAKGNILERFSAQQFPDLHSELNLSSLELGDSALYFCASSVDLIQIGSPYEQYFGPGTRLTVT.